This T cell receptor (beta chain) derives from a study of human T cells and chemical hapten exposure. Across the study: 2% DPC applied to a roughly 2 cm by roughly 2 cm arm area sensitized donors. General study points: In comparison with controls, expanded TCRs gave rise to a significantly larger number of large CDR3 similarity clusters.

About this clonotype: Its antigen is as yet unknown.

The CDR3 length is 17 residues. Germline lookup yields CDR1 SGHVS and CDR2 FQNEAQ. Trimming cost V 3 bases and J 5 bases; bases outside gene matches: 8. Within the library, unique molecular identifiers were attached to each individual cDNA molecule. In the original processing: A typical sample had around 96,000 TCRs, with about 23,224 to 690,600 overall. TCRdb analysed the RACE reads with MiXCR anew, one entry per CDR3 protein. TCRdb's processing, not the authors' own work, is the source of the V and J calls. In the table there are around 130,000 distinct CDR3 sequences, about 11% of which are singletons. Time point given: patch test 3, about 24 weeks after DPC sensitization. This sample's treatment: therapeutic diphenylcyclopropenone sensitization with weekly scalp DPC.

The V gene is TRBV7-8, the J gene TRBJ1-5; TRBD1 matches at 12 bases. Sequenced material: whole blood, taken in connection with sensitization to the hapten diphenylcyclopropenone (DPC). This receptor was obtained from a woman aged 45-59 years with alopecia areata. Some clones in this sample may be carry-over from other donors' samples. The CDR3 nucleotides read TGTGCCAGCAGCTTTGGGACAGGGGGCGTTCGACATCAGCCCCAGCATTTT. Translating it yields CASSFGTGGVRHQPQHF.